This TCR beta chain was recovered during a study of CD8 T cells in Susac syndrome. V trimming: 6 bases; J trimming: 5 bases; junction bases outside the gene matches: 10. This CDR3 has 14 amino acids. Per germline, CDR1 SGHRS and CDR2 YFSETQ. When the RNA was reverse transcribed, random hexamers were used with an input of roughly 0.45 to 1 ug. TCR beta CDR3 was amplified by immunoSEQ covering 54 Vbeta and 13 Jbeta. TCRdb passed the immunoSEQ multiplex PCR reads through MiXCR, listing each CDR3 protein once. The repertoire consists of 120,000 or so distinct CDR3 sequences, with 94% occurring once and the leading ten covering approximately 0.1%.

The source of this sequence is a human donor in good health. Sequenced: CD4+ T cells from PBMCs. The chain joins TRBV5-1 to TRBJ2-7; 8 bases fit TRBD1. The CDR3 sequence: CASTGLGQGDEQYF. CDR3 in DNA: TGCGCCAGCACCGGCCTCGGACAGGGAGACGAGCAGTACTTC.